The next 29 T cell receptor beta chains were all read from a single sample in a study of T cell repertoires in cytomegalovirus infection. TCRdb re-derived calls from the reads in MiXCR, one entry per CDR3 protein. The sample includes fewer than 250,000 distinct CDR3 sequences, about 12% of them seen just once. The sequencing sample was made of PBMCs. The receptors originated from a human donor in good health (CMV status not recorded). Some clones in this sample may be carry-over from other donors' samples.

This clonotype has a count of ten or more. J is TRBJ1-1 and V is TRBV7-2; 8 positions match TRBD1. The CDR3 runs to 14 residues. After removal of 3 bases from V and 1 base from J, the junction contained 1 base not matched to a gene. Germline CDR1 is SGHTA and CDR2 is FQGNSA. CDR3 coding DNA: TGTGCCAGCAGCTTCAGGGGGCGGAACACTGAAGCTTTCTTT. As protein: CASSFRGRNTEAFF.

This clonotype was picked up many times. The chain employs TRBV19 and TRBJ2-7, with 8 bases identical to TRBD1. The V gene end was trimmed by 5 bases and the J gene end by 2 bases; junction bases not matched to a gene: 5. Germline values: CDR1 LNHDA, CDR2 SQIVND (reference sequence). The CDR3 is made up of 14 amino acids. The CDR3 protein is CASSVRDRPYEQYF. CDR3 bases: TGTGCCAGTAGTGTCCGGGACAGGCCCTACGAGCAGTACTTC. The complete variable domain, with remaining parts taken from reference TRBV19 and TRBJ2-7, reads DGGITQSPKYLFRKEGQNVTLSCEQNLNHDAMYWYRQDPGQGLRLIYYSQIVNDFQKGDIAEGYSVSREKKESFPLTVTSAQKNPTAFYLCASSVRDRPYEQYFGPGTRLTVT.

In this sample, this clonotype turned up many times. The chain carries TRBV7-2 and TRBJ1-5, with 11 bases aligning to TRBD1. CDR3 length: 16 residues. With 5 bases clipped from V and 6 bases from J, the junction kept 9 bases outside the gene matches. Germline lookup yields CDR1 SGHTA and CDR2 FQGNSA. DNA of the CDR3: TGTGCCAGCAGCCGCGTCGGGGGACAGGGGGGTCAGCCCCAGCATTTT. Translated, it gives CASSRVGGQGGQPQHF.

This clonotype was seen repeatedly, ten times or more. The rearrangement joins TRBV7-9 to TRBJ1-2, with a tentative D call TRBD1 (5 bases). CDR3 length: 11 amino acids. The V end lost 5 bases, the J end lost 8 bases, and 9 bases lay between the germline ends. Germline values: CDR1 SEHNR, CDR2 FQNEAQ (reference sequence). CDR3 DNA: TGTGCCAGCAGCGGGACGGAAGGCTACACCTTC. Translated, it gives CASSGTEGYTF.

This clonotype was found many times. The V call is TRBV7-6, the J call TRBJ1-5; D gene ambiguous. Germline lookup yields CDR1 SGHVS and CDR2 FNYEAQ. V dropped 4 bases and J dropped 7 bases, with 11 bases sitting between them. This CDR3 spans 13 amino acids. Written as DNA, the CDR3 is TGTGCCAGCAGCTCAGTGGATGGGCAGCCCCAGCATTTT. Translated: CASSSVDGQPQHF.

This clonotype appeared many times. This rearrangement joins TRBV7-2 to TRBJ1-5; 8 bases are a match to TRBD1. V was pared by 3 bases and J by 2 bases, with 3 bases of the junction left unmatched. The CDR3 consists of 15 residues. CDR1 is SGHTA, CDR2 FQGNSA, per germline. DNA for the CDR3: TGTGCCAGCAGCTTCCAGGGGGCAGGCAATCAGCCCCAGCATTTT. It codes for CASSFQGAGNQPQHF. Combining the CDR3 with reference TRBV7-2 and TRBJ1-5 gives the whole variable domain GAGVSQSPSNKVTEKGKDVELRCDPISGHTALYWYRQSLGQGLEFLIYFQGNSAPDKSGLPSDRFSAERTGGSVSTLTIQRTQQEDSAVYLCASSFQGAGNQPQHFGDGTRLSIL.

The chain links TRBV11-3 to TRBJ1-6; D call uncertain. The ends were cut back, 4 bases at V and 6 bases at J, with 16 bases in the middle. Per germline, CDR1 SGHNT and CDR2 YENEEA. The CDR3 extends over 16 amino acids. The CDR3 loop is CASSSYGVSGNSPLHF. The CDR3 nucleotides are TGTGCCAGCAGCTCCTACGGGGTCTCCGGTAATTCACCCCTCCACTTT.

This clonotype was detected ten times or more. The rearrangement joins TRBV7-2 to TRBJ1-1, with D possibly matching TRBD1 (6 bases). Germline loops: CDR1 SGHTA, CDR2 FQGNSA. The CDR3 consists of 14 residues. The V end lost 5 bases, the J end lost 10 bases, and 20 bases lay between the germline ends. The DNA for the CDR3 is TGTGCCAGCAGCCATAAACAGGGACTGGAGCGAGCTTTCTTT. Translating it yields CASSHKQGLERAFF.

This clonotype was seen many times. The chain couples TRBV6-2 or TRBV6-3 to TRBJ2-3, with D unresolved. V lost 4 bases, J lost 3 bases, and 14 bases lay in between. The CDR3 spans 15 residues. Germline CDR1 reads MNHEY; CDR2 reads SVGEGT. The CDR3 here is CASSSRSLPTDTQYF. The DNA for the CDR3 is TGTGCCAGCAGTTCCAGGTCTCTGCCAACAGATACGCAGTATTTT.

This clonotype was recorded a few times. The genes are TRBV14 and TRBJ1-6; possible D gene TRBD1, 5 bases. This CDR3 contains 14 residues. V dropped 4 bases and J dropped 4 bases, with 8 bases sitting between them. Germline values: CDR1 SGHDN, CDR2 FVKESK. The CDR3 spells CASSRNRYNSPLHF. Here the CDR3 DNA reads TGTGCCAGCAGCCGGAACAGGTATAATTCACCCCTCCACTTT.

This clonotype came up many times. The chain is built from TRBV7-3 and TRBJ1-5; no definite D call. The germline gives CDR1 SGHTA, CDR2 FQGTGA. The CDR3 sequence is 13 residues long. The ends were cut back, 1 base at V and 5 bases at J, with 6 bases in the middle. The CDR3 protein is CASSLNGDQPQHF. DNA of the CDR3: TGTGCCAGCAGCTTAAACGGGGATCAGCCCCAGCATTTT.

The table lists this clonotype with a few counts. The J gene is TRBJ2-7, the V gene TRBV6-2 or TRBV6-3; 13 bases match TRBD2. Germline trimming cut 6 bases from V and 2 bases from J; bases unmatched to any gene: 10. The V gene's germline CDR1 is MNHEY and CDR2 SVGEGT. The CDR3 is made up of 17 amino acids. For the CDR3, the DNA is TGTGCCAGCAGCCGAGGACTAGCGGGGGCTTTGGCCTACGAGCAGTACTTC. Translating gives CASSRGLAGALAYEQYF.

This chain uses TRBV18 with TRBJ2-2, with 7 nucleotides matching TRBD2. Germline V gene data show CDR1 as KGHSH and CDR2 as LQKENI. The CDR3 consists of 16 residues. V lost 4 bases and J lost 5; bases outside the gene matches: 10. The CDR3 sequence is CASSLKRGSGTGELFF. CDR3 sequence (DNA): TGTGCCAGCTCACTTAAACGCGGGAGCGGGACCGGGGAGCTGTTTTTT.

This clonotype was counted ten times or more. This rearrangement joins TRBV7-2 to TRBJ1-2; D gene unclear. CDR3 size: 15 residues. The germline V gene encodes CDR1 SGHTA and CDR2 FQGNSA. V shed 1 base and J shed 7 bases, with 16 bases lying between them. The CDR3 is CASSLEPHPTAGYTF. Written as DNA, the CDR3 is TGTGCCAGCAGCTTAGAGCCCCACCCAACGGCTGGCTACACCTTC.

The table lists this clonotype with many counts. This CDR3 is CASSLYRGGNQPQHF. CDR3 DNA: TGTGCCAGCAGCTTATACAGGGGGGGCAATCAGCCCCAGCATTTT. The rearrangement uses TRBV7-2 and TRBJ1-5; 8 bases are shared with TRBD1. The CDR3 spans 15 residues. In germline, CDR1 is SGHTA, CDR2 FQGNSA. The J segment lost 2 bases and the V segment lost 2 bases, leaving 2 bases of the junction unmatched.

This clonotype was observed many times. The rearrangement links TRBV18 to TRBJ1-2, with unresolved D. V gave up 0 bases and J gave up 1 base, with 12 bases separating them. Germline V gene data show CDR1 as KGHSH and CDR2 as LQKENI. This CDR3 is 16 amino acids long. The CDR3 bases are TGTGCCAGCTCACCACCCGGAGGTGGAAGTAACTATGGCTACACCTTC. Its protein is CASSPPGGGSNYGYTF. Combining the CDR3 with reference TRBV18 and TRBJ1-2 gives the whole variable domain NAGVMQNPRHLVRRRGQEARLRCSPMKGHSHVYWYRQLPEEGLKFMVYLQKENIIDESGMPKERFSAEFPKEGPSILRIQQVVRGDSAAYFCASSPPGGGSNYGYTFGSGTRLTVV.

The chain carries TRBV6-2 or TRBV6-3 and TRBJ1-2, with D possibly TRBD1 on 5 matching bases. This CDR3 region has 12 residues. Germline V gives CDR1 MNHEY, CDR2 SVGEGT. Trimming took 7 bases from V and 4 from J, leaving 10 bases between them. The CDR3, as DNA: TGTGCCAGCACAACGGGGCCCTATGGCTACACCTTC. Translation gives CASTTGPYGYTF.

The CDR3 nucleotides read TGCAGTGCTAGAGATTCCACCAGGCCCCCAGGTTGGACTGAAGCTTTCTTT. Translation gives CSARDSTRPPGWTEAFF. V and J are TRBV20-1 and TRBJ1-1; D gene uncertain. The V gene's germline CDR1 is DFQATT and CDR2 SNEGSKA (reference sequence). The CDR3 covers 17 residues. The V gene lost 0 bases and the J gene lost 5 bases, with 22 bases spanning the gap.

This clonotype was observed a handful of times. This chain connects TRBV28 to TRBJ2-7; the match to TRBD2 covers 8 bases. This CDR3 has 15 residues. Germline CDR1 and CDR2: MDHEN and SYDVKM. J lost 2 bases, V lost 4 bases, and 7 bases had no gene match. CDR3 sequence (DNA): TGTGCCAGCAGTTACGGAGCGGGAGTTGCCTACGAGCAGTACTTC. Its protein is CASSYGAGVAYEQYF.

This clonotype was seen at least ten times. One end of the junction does not line up with germline, which may come from a read error. This chain links TRBV7-2 with TRBJ2-7; maybe TRBD2 (6 bases). Germline loops: CDR1 SGHTA, CDR2 FQGNSA. CDR3 length equals 14 residues. For the CDR3, the DNA is TGTGCCAGCAGGTTAGCGGCTCCCTCCTACGAGCAGTACTTC. This encodes CASRLAAPSYEQYF.

This clonotype was found many times. The rearrangement joins TRBV7-3 to TRBJ1-6; D is uncertain. Germline values: CDR1 SGHTA, CDR2 FQGTGA. The CDR3 runs to 15 residues. Deletions cut 2 bases from V and 9 bases from J, with 14 bases between. CDR3 in DNA: TGTGCCAGCAGCTTATCCCCGGGAAAAGGTTCACCCCTCCACTTT. It encodes CASSLSPGKGSPLHF. The full variable domain, completed using reference TRBV7-3 and TRBJ1-6, is GAGVSQTPSNKVTEKGKYVELRCDPISGHTALYWYRQSLGQGPEFLIYFQGTGAADDSGLPNDRFFAVRPEGSVSTLKIQRTERGDSAVYLCASSLSPGKGSPLHFGNGTRLTVT.

V gene TRBV5-1 combines with J gene TRBJ1-4; unclear D gene. Germline V gene sequence: CDR1 SGHRS, CDR2 YFSETQ. The CDR3 spans 18 residues. Trimming left V 2 bases short and J 3 bases short, with 20 bases between. For the CDR3, the DNA is TGCGCCAGCAGCTTCTTATACGGGTTCTCAGAAGCTAATGAAAAACTGTTTTTT. Translation: CASSFLYGFSEANEKLFF.

This clonotype was seen at least ten times. The V and J genes are TRBV7-2 and TRBJ1-2; no definite D call. The germline V gene encodes CDR1 SGHTA and CDR2 FQGNSA. Trimming shortened V by 4 bases and J by 6 bases, and 12 bases separated the two germline ends. This CDR3 spans 13 amino acids. The CDR3 region is CASSSQRVDGYTF. The CDR3 region has the DNA TGTGCCAGCAGCTCCCAGAGGGTGGATGGCTACACCTTC.

This clonotype is a singleton in its sample. The junction departs from the called germline gene at one end, perhaps through a read error. The CDR3 coding sequence is TGTGCCAGCGGCTTAGTGGGGCTAATCCACGGGCAGTACTTC. It translates to CASGLVGLIHGQYF. The chain has TRBV7-2 and TRBJ2-7; the D gene is possibly TRBD1 (5 bases). Germline-derived CDR1 and CDR2 are SGHTA and FQGNSA. This CDR3 is 14 amino acids long.

This clonotype has at least ten counts. The V gene is TRBV7-2, the J gene TRBJ2-3; D is perhaps TRBD1 (6 bases). Germline CDR1 SGHTA, CDR2 FQGNSA. CDR3 length: 19 residues. V was shortened by 2 bases and J by 2 bases, with 23 bases between the two germline ends. CDR3 protein: CASSLSPWLSRGATDTQYF. CDR3 coding DNA: TGTGCCAGCAGCTTATCACCGTGGCTTAGCAGGGGCGCCACAGATACGCAGTATTTT.

This clonotype was counted ten times or more. The J gene is TRBJ2-7, the V gene TRBV7-2; 14 positions match TRBD2. V shed 5 bases, J shed 2 bases, and the junction held 14 bases outside the gene matches. Germline loops: CDR1 SGHTA, CDR2 FQGNSA. The CDR3 is made up of 19 amino acids. The CDR3 DNA sequence: TGTGCCAGCAGCCACCGTGCCGGGACTAGCGGGGGCCGAACCTACGAGCAGTACTTC. This sequence encodes CASSHRAGTSGGRTYEQYF. The full variable domain, rest sourced from reference TRBV7-2 and TRBJ2-7, is GAGVSQSPSNKVTEKGKDVELRCDPISGHTALYWYRQSLGQGLEFLIYFQGNSAPDKSGLPSDRFSAERTGGSVSTLTIQRTQQEDSAVYLCASSHRAGTSGGRTYEQYFGPGTRLTVT.

This clonotype was counted ten times or more. This rearrangement joins TRBV28 to TRBJ1-5; 7 nucleotides match TRBD1. V was clipped by 6 bases and J by 9 bases; unmatched bases: 5. This CDR3 has 12 amino acids. Germline V gene sequence: CDR1 MDHEN, CDR2 SYDVKM. Written as DNA, the CDR3 is TGTGCCAGCAGATTGACAGGGACGCCCCAGCATTTT. It translates to CASRLTGTPQHF.

CDR3 protein: CSVAPNSLNTEAFF. CDR3 bases: TGCAGCGTTGCCCCAAATTCCCTGAACACTGAAGCTTTCTTT. The chain has TRBV29-1 and TRBJ1-1, with D unclear. The V and J ends lost 4 bases and 0 bases respectively, with 12 bases between them. CDR3 size: 14 residues. Germline V gene data show CDR1 as SQVTM and CDR2 as ANQGSEA.

The rearrangement joins TRBV6-1 to TRBJ2-2, with no clear D. The V gene's germline CDR1 is MNHNS and CDR2 SASEGT. With 4 bases removed from V and 4 bases from J, the gap between germline ends came to 13 bases. The CDR3 covers 15 residues. CDR3 sequence reads: CASSGEWVVTGELFF. The CDR3, as DNA: TGTGCCAGCAGTGGCGAATGGGTAGTCACCGGGGAGCTGTTTTTT.